Following are 26 T cell receptor beta chains from one sample sequenced in a study of T cells in Graves' hyperthyroidism and ophthalmopathy. Researchers took RNA transcripts and amplified the TCR beta CDR3 regions from them. In the first-round RT-PCR of the TCR CDR3, the HTBI primer set was used. Via MiXCR, TCRdb re-called the multiplex PCR reads, giving one row per CDR3 protein. The table includes about 640,000 distinct CDR3 sequences, 20% detected once. Sequencing was done on a sample of blood. Receptors originate from a man aged 25-45 years with Graves' ophthalmopathy.

The sample holds many counts of this clonotype. V and J are TRBV10-3 and TRBJ2-5; 12 nucleotides agree with TRBD2. This CDR3 has 19 amino acids. Trimming took 3 bases from V and 3 from J; bases not matched to a gene: 14. Germline values: CDR1 ENHRY, CDR2 SYGVKD. CDR3: CAISETSGRWPRLEETQYF. CDR3 nucleotides: TGTGCCATCAGTGAAACTAGCGGGAGGTGGCCCAGGCTTGAAGAGACCCAGTACTTC.

The table lists this clonotype with a few counts. This sequence joins TRBV5-4 and TRBJ2-2; the D call may be TRBD1 or TRBD2 (6 bases each). The CDR3 extends over 16 amino acids. Germline values: CDR1 SGHNT, CDR2 YYREEE (reference sequence). V lost 0 bases to trimming and J lost 3 bases, with 12 bases between them. CDR3 coding DNA: TGTGCCAGCAGCTTGGCGAGGGGGGCAGACACCGGGGAGCTGTTTTTT. Amino acids: CASSLARGADTGELFF.

This clonotype was seen many times. This rearrangement joins TRBV11-3 to TRBJ2-1, with 8 positions matching TRBD2. CDR1 and CDR2 (germline): SGHNT, YENEEA. Unmatched junction bases numbered 1, after V lost 0 bases and J lost 3 bases. This CDR3 has 15 residues. The CDR3 DNA follows: TGTGCCAGCAGCTTAGACGGGACTAGCTACAATGAGCAGTTCTTC. It is translated as CASSLDGTSYNEQFF.

This chain joins TRBV7-9 and TRBJ2-2; D is undetermined. Germline V gene lookup returns CDR1 SEHNR and CDR2 FQNEAQ (reference sequence). V was pared by 9 bases and J by 0 bases, with 17 bases between. The CDR3 has 16 residues. The CDR3 DNA reads as TGTGCCAGTAGTGCCCCCGGGCTAGCGAACACCGGGGAGCTGTTTTTT. It encodes CASSAPGLANTGELFF.

This chain connects TRBV15 to TRBJ2-1, with 9 bases matching TRBD1. The CDR3 contains 14 residues. With 3 bases clipped from V and 6 bases from J, the junction kept 3 bases outside the gene matches. CDR1 and CDR2 from the germline V gene are LNHNV and YYDKDF (reference sequence). This chain's CDR3 is CATSRDRGGNEQFF. DNA of the CDR3: TGTGCCACCAGCAGGGACAGGGGAGGCAATGAGCAGTTCTTC.

The CDR3 sequence is CSAASGRAVVNEQFF. DNA for the CDR3: TGCAGTGCTGCCTCCGGGAGGGCCGTCGTCAATGAGCAGTTCTTC. The genes are TRBV20-1 and TRBJ2-1; TRBD2 matches at 8 bases. Germline values: CDR1 DFQATT, CDR2 SNEGSKA (reference sequence). Trimming at V came to 5 bases and at J to 6 bases, leaving 12 bases not matched to a gene. The CDR3 consists of 15 residues.

This sequence joins TRBV29-1 and TRBJ2-4; D is possibly TRBD1 (5 bases). V shed 0 bases and J shed 7 bases, with 10 bases lying between them. The CDR3 is made up of 13 amino acids. Germline V CDR1 and CDR2: SQVTM, ANQGSEA. CDR3 bases: TGCAGCGTTGAAGAAAGCCAGGGTAACATTCAGTACTTC. This gives the protein CSVEESQGNIQYF.

This clonotype was observed a few times. The V gene is TRBV2, the J gene TRBJ2-1; a weak D match, TRBD1 (5 bases). Trimming stripped 7 bases from V and 10 bases from J, with 14 bases between. The length of the CDR3 is 12 residues. Germline values: CDR1 SNHLY, CDR2 FYNNEI. The CDR3 reads CASIRNQGEQFF. Here the CDR3 DNA reads TGTGCCAGCATTAGGAATCAGGGAGAGCAGTTCTTC.

This clonotype was seen more than once but under ten times. The chain is built from TRBV6-6 and TRBJ2-7, with TRBD1 identical over 8 bases. Germline loops: CDR1 MNHNY, CDR2 SVGAGI (reference sequence). This CDR3 is 14 amino acids long. V shed 1 base and J 7 bases; nucleotides not matched to a gene: 6. DNA of the CDR3: TGTGCCAGCAGTTACTTCCAGGGGGCGAGGGAGCAGTACTTC. Amino acids: CASSYFQGAREQYF.

This clonotype was counted between two and nine times. The rearrangement uses TRBV12-3 or TRBV12-4 and TRBJ1-6; D call uncertain. This CDR3 has 14 amino acids. Trimming pared 1 base from V and 5 bases from J, leaving 6 bases between. Written as DNA, the CDR3 is TGTGCCAGCAGTTTAGGAGCAGATAATTCACCCCTCCACTTT. This encodes CASSLGADNSPLHF.

The table lists this clonotype with many counts. The J gene is TRBJ2-7, the V gene TRBV5-1; D uncertain. Germline values: CDR1 SGHRS, CDR2 YFSETQ. This CDR3 region has 14 residues. The ends were cut back, 3 bases at V and 0 bases at J, with 10 bases in the middle. The CDR3 DNA follows: TGCGCCAGCAGCTCCAGCCTAGACTCCTACGAGCAGTACTTC. Residues: CASSSSLDSYEQYF.

This clonotype was detected ten times or more. The chain uses TRBV28 and TRBJ1-2, with a weak D call TRBD1 (5 bases). V was trimmed by 4 bases and J by 6 bases, leaving 21 bases between them. Germline assignment: CDR1 MDHEN and CDR2 SYDVKM. The CDR3 is 16 amino acids. CDR3 loop: CASSSWGGEYSNGYTF. The CDR3 DNA is TGTGCCAGCAGTTCCTGGGGGGGGGAGTACAGTAATGGCTACACCTTC.

The V and J genes are TRBV27 and TRBJ2-1; D is possibly TRBD2 (6 bases). Germline V gene lookup returns CDR1 MNHEY and CDR2 SMNVEV (reference sequence). This CDR3 is 14 amino acids long. The V and J ends lost 5 bases and 5 bases respectively, with 13 bases between them. The CDR3 is CASSPRRGNNEQFF. The CDR3 DNA reads TGTGCCAGCAGTCCCCGCCGGGGGAACAATGAGCAGTTCTTC.

This clonotype was seen at least ten times. CDR3 bases: TGTGCCAGCTCAATAGGACAGGGGAGCACAGATACGCAGTATTTT. Its translation: CASSIGQGSTDTQYF. The V gene is TRBV18, the J gene TRBJ2-3, with TRBD1 identical over 9 bases. The junction had 3 bases not matched to a gene; V was cut back by 5 bases and J by 0 bases. Germline loops: CDR1 KGHSH, CDR2 LQKENI. The CDR3 has 15 residues.

The gene calls are TRBV30 and TRBJ2-1; tentatively, D is TRBD2 (6 bases). Trimming took off 2 bases at V and 8 bases at J, with 13 bases between the two ends. Germline-derived CDR1 and CDR2 are GTSNPN and SVGIG (reference sequence). The CDR3 runs 13 residues. The chain's CDR3 is CAWSITGDDEQFF. In DNA form, the CDR3 reads TGTGCCTGGAGTATAACGGGAGATGATGAGCAGTTCTTC.

This clonotype has ten or more counts. The V and J genes are TRBV7-2 and TRBJ2-1; D gene ambiguous. CDR3 length: 17 amino acids. The germline V gene encodes CDR1 SGHTA and CDR2 FQGNSA. The germline V and J ends were trimmed by 5 bases and 6 bases, with 23 bases remaining between them. This chain's CDR3 is CASSRRGTPTPLNEQFF. The CDR3 DNA is TGTGCCAGCAGCCGACGAGGTACTCCCACCCCCCTCAATGAGCAGTTCTTC. The full variable domain, with the rest looked up from reference TRBV7-2 and TRBJ2-1, is GAGVSQSPSNKVTEKGKDVELRCDPISGHTALYWYRQSLGQGLEFLIYFQGNSAPDKSGLPSDRFSAERTGGSVSTLTIQRTQQEDSAVYLCASSRRGTPTPLNEQFFGPGTRLTVL.

The table lists this clonotype with many counts. The chain uses TRBV30 and TRBJ1-1; weak D call: TRBD1 (5 bases). V was pared by 2 bases and J by 3 bases, with 7 bases between. Looked up from germline, CDR1 is GTSNPN and CDR2 is SVGIG (reference sequence). This CDR3 spans 12 amino acids. CDR3 residues: CAWSWGYTEAFF. CDR3 nucleotides: TGTGCCTGGAGTTGGGGGTACACTGAAGCTTTCTTT.

This clonotype was recorded many times. The gene calls are TRBV2 and TRBJ2-1; TRBD2 aligns across 13 bases. The CDR3 covers 21 residues. The germline V gene encodes CDR1 SNHLY and CDR2 FYNNEI. The V segment lost 6 bases and the J segment 9 bases; nucleotides outside the gene matches: 26. The CDR3 loop reads CASSPIPTGLAGVRLRREQFF. The CDR3 DNA reads as TGTGCCAGCAGCCCAATCCCGACAGGACTAGCGGGAGTAAGGTTACGCCGTGAGCAGTTCTTC.

This clonotype showed up just a few times. The rearrangement uses TRBV6-1 and TRBJ2-7; maybe TRBD2 (5 bases). V dropped 6 bases and J dropped 3 bases, with 15 bases sitting between them. The CDR3 covers 14 residues. Germline CDR1 is MNHNS and CDR2 is SASEGT. In DNA form, the CDR3 reads TGTGCCAGCAGCCCATTAGTGGGGAGCTACGAGCAGTACTTC. Its translation is CASSPLVGSYEQYF.

This clonotype was recorded many times. The chain recombines TRBV5-6 with TRBJ1-2; TRBD1 agrees at 11 bases. The CDR3 is 16 residues long. V lost 4 bases to trimming and J lost 8 bases; unmatched junction nucleotides: 13. CDR1 and CDR2 from the germline V gene are SGHDT and YYEEEE. CDR3 DNA: TGTGCCAGCAGCCCACCCCCGGGACAGGGGGGCGGAGGCTACACCTTC. Protein: CASSPPPGQGGGGYTF.

V usage is TRBV29-1 and J usage is TRBJ2-2, with D unclear. The length of the CDR3 is 13 residues. Germline V lookup: CDR1 SQVTM, CDR2 ANQGSEA. With 4 bases removed from V and 1 base from J, the gap between germline ends came to 7 bases. The CDR3 bases are TGCAGCGTTGTGCACGAGAACACCGGGGAGCTGTTTTTT. Its translation: CSVVHENTGELFF.

The table lists this clonotype with a few counts. The chain uses TRBV6-1 and TRBJ1-5; TRBD1 matches 8 bases. Germline V gene lookup returns CDR1 MNHNS and CDR2 SASEGT. The CDR3 spans 19 residues. J lost 0 bases, V lost 5 bases, and 15 bases had no gene match. CDR3 DNA sequence: TGTGCCAGCAGTACAGAGGAGCAGGGGGCGATTTATAGCAATCAGCCCCAGCATTTT. It yields the protein CASSTEEQGAIYSNQPQHF.

The V and J genes are TRBV5-8 and TRBJ2-1, with 7 bases fitting TRBD2. V shed 4 bases and J 10 bases; nucleotides not matched to a gene: 8. Per germline, CDR1 SGHTS and CDR2 YDEGEE. The CDR3 covers 13 residues. The CDR3 loop is CASSLRDYPEQFF. CDR3 nucleotides: TGTGCCAGCAGCCTTAGGGACTATCCAGAGCAGTTCTTC.

This clonotype was picked up a small number of times. The gene calls are TRBV6-1 and TRBJ2-3, with D possibly matching TRBD1 (5 bases). V gave up 7 bases and J gave up 3 bases, with 11 bases separating them. The CDR3 sequence is 13 residues long. CDR1 is MNHNS, CDR2 SASEGT, per germline. CDR3 in DNA: TGTGCCAGCACCACAGGTCAAACAGATACGCAGTATTTT. Translation gives CASTTGQTDTQYF.

A few counts support this clonotype. J is TRBJ2-7 and V is TRBV20-1, with 14 bases lining up with TRBD2. CDR3 length: 17 residues. Germline CDR1 DFQATT, CDR2 SNEGSKA (reference sequence). V shed 5 bases, J shed 1 base, and the junction held 10 bases outside the gene matches. CDR3 nucleotides: TGCAGTGCTGAACACGGGACTAGCGGGAGCTGGTCCTACGAGCAGTACTTC. Protein: CSAEHGTSGSWSYEQYF.

This chain uses TRBV5-1 with TRBJ2-3; D is uncertain. The CDR3 covers 16 residues. V was clipped by 0 bases and J by 0 bases, with 11 bases between them. CDR1 and CDR2 from the germline V gene are SGHRS and YFSETQ. The CDR3 DNA reads TGCGCCAGCAGCTTGGGAGAAGACACGAGCACAGATACGCAGTATTTT. Translating gives CASSLGEDTSTDTQYF.